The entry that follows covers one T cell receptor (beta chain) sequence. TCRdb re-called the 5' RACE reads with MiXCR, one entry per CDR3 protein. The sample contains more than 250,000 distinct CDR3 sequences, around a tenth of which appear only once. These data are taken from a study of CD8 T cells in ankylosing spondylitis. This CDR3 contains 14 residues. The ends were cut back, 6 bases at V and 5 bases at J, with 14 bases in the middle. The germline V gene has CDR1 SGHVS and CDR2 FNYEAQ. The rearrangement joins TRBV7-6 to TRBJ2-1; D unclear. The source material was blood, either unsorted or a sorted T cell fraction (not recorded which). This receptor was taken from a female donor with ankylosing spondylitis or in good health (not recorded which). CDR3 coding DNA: TGTGCCAGCAGTTCATTTGAGCTTAACAATGAGCAGTTCTTC. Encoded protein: CASSSFELNNEQFF.